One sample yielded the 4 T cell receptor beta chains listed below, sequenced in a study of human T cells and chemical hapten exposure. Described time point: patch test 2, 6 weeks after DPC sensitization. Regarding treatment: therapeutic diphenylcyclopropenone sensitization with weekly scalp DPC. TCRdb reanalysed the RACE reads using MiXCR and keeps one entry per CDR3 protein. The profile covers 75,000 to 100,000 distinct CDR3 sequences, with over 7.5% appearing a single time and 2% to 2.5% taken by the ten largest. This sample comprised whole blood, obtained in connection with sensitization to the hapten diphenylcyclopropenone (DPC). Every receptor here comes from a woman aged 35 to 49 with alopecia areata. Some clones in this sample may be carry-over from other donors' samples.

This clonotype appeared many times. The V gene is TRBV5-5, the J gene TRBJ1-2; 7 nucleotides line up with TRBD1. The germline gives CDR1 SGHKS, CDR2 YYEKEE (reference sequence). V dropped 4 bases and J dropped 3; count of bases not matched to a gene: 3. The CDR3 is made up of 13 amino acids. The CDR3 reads CASSRDSYYGYTF. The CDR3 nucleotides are TGTGCCAGCAGCAGGGACAGCTACTATGGCTACACCTTC.

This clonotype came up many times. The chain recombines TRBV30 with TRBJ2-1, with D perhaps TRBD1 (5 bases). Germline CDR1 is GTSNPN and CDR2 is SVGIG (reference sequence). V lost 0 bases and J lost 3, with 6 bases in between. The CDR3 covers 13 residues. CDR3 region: CAWSVDSYNEQFF. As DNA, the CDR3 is TGTGCCTGGAGTGTCGACAGCTACAATGAGCAGTTCTTC.

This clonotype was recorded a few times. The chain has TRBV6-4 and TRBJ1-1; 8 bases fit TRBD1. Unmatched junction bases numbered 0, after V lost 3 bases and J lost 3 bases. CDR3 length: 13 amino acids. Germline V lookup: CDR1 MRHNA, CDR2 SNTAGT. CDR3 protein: CASSETGDTEAFF. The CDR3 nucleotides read TGTGCCAGCAGTGAGACAGGGGACACTGAAGCTTTCTTT.

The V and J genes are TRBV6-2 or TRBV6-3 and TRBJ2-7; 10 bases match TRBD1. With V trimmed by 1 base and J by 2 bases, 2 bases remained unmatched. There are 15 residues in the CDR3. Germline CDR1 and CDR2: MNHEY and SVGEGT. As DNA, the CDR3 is TGTGCCAGCAGTTACTACGGACAGGGGGCCTACGAGCAGTACTTC. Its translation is CASSYYGQGAYEQYF.